This entry lists 14 T cell receptor beta chains sequenced from one sample in a study of blood T cell repertoires in COVID-19. Clones were read by immunoSEQ multiplex PCR, and TCRdb kept only the in-frame ones, dropping some. The repertoire consists of approximately 70,000 clones, with around 90% occurring once and the leading ten covering 1.4%. The sequenced sample was peripheral blood. These receptors all stem from a human donor in a cohort sampled during active COVID-19.

The rearrangement links TRBV11-3 to TRBJ1-1; the D gene is possibly TRBD1 (5 bases). The CDR3 consists of 12 residues. Trimming pared 5 bases from V and 6 bases from J, leaving 10 bases between. The V gene's germline CDR1 is SGHNT and CDR2 YENEEA. The CDR3 sequence: CASSQGGPEAFF. CDR3 in DNA: TGTGCCAGCAGCCAGGGCGGCCCTGAAGCTTTCTTT.

The V gene is TRBV12-3 or TRBV12-4, the J gene TRBJ2-1, with TRBD2 identical over 7 bases. Trimming removed 3 bases from V and 10 bases from J; junction bases left unmatched: 3. The CDR3 loop spans 12 amino acids. The CDR3 DNA follows: TGTGCCAGCAGTTTCCCCGGGGGGGAGCAGTTCTTC. It codes for CASSFPGGEQFF.

V is TRBV3-1 (or the pseudogene TRBV3-2) and J is TRBJ2-5, with TRBD2 matching over 13 bases. The CDR3 sequence is 18 residues long. Trimming removed 1 base from V and 5 bases from J; junction bases left unmatched: 10. Germline CDR1 and CDR2: LGHDT and YNNKEL (reference sequence). The CDR3 nucleotides read TGTGCCAGCAGCCAAGGACTAGCGGGGGGTGTGATAGGGGAGACCCAGTACTTC. Amino acid sequence: CASSQGLAGGVIGETQYF.

The CDR3 coding sequence is TGTGCCAGCAGCCAAGTTTCTGATACGCAGTATTTT. Residues: CASSQVSDTQYF. The chain combines TRBV3-1 (or the pseudogene TRBV3-2) with TRBJ2-3, with D uncertain. The CDR3 consists of 12 residues. The germline V and J ends were trimmed by 1 base and 6 bases, with 5 bases remaining between them. Per the germline V gene, CDR1 is LGHDT and CDR2 is YNNKEL (reference sequence).

This sequence joins TRBV11-1 and TRBJ2-7; a possible D gene is TRBD1 (6 bases). Germline assignment: CDR1 SGHAT and CDR2 FQDESV (reference sequence). The CDR3 consists of 12 residues. Deletions cut 4 bases from V and 4 bases from J, with 8 bases between. CDR3 in amino acids: CASSSQGYEQYF. In DNA, the CDR3 is TGTGCCAGCAGCTCACAGGGTTACGAGCAGTACTTC.

The rearrangement links TRBV11-2 to TRBJ2-1; D is perhaps TRBD2 (5 bases). The germline V gene has CDR1 SGHAT and CDR2 FQNNGV. The CDR3 is made up of 14 amino acids. Deletions cut 1 base from V and 3 bases from J, with 7 bases between. The CDR3 bases are TGTGCCAGCAGCTTAGCTAGCCTCTACAATGAGCAGTTCTTC. Translation gives CASSLASLYNEQFF.

V gene TRBV2 combines with J gene TRBJ1-5; the D gene is possibly TRBD1 (5 bases). CDR1 is SNHLY, CDR2 FYNNEI, per germline. V gave up 4 bases and J gave up 0 bases, with 10 bases separating them. The CDR3 is made up of 15 amino acids. In DNA, the CDR3 is TGTGCCAGCAGTGCCGACAGAGATAGCAATCAGCCCCAGCATTTT. It codes for CASSADRDSNQPQHF.

This chain's CDR3 is CASGHGTSGPPIYNEQFF. CDR3 sequence (DNA): TGTGCTAGTGGTCACGGGACTAGCGGGCCACCTATATACAATGAGCAGTTCTTC. This sequence joins TRBV12-5 and TRBJ2-1; 12 positions agree with TRBD2. The CDR3 is 18 amino acids. The J segment lost 4 bases and the V segment lost 5 bases, leaving 12 bases of the junction unmatched. Germline V lookup: CDR1 LGHNT, CDR2 FRNRAP.

The V and J genes are TRBV11-2 and TRBJ1-2; no definite D call. Germline CDR1 reads SGHAT; CDR2 reads FQNNGV. V was shortened by 3 bases and J by 4 bases, with 12 bases between the two germline ends. The CDR3 is 14 amino acids. CDR3 nucleotide sequence: TGTGCCAGCAGCTTCGAGGGTTCGAGCTATGGCTACACCTTC. This gives the protein CASSFEGSSYGYTF.

This clone was recorded once. This chain uses TRBV24-1 with TRBJ2-5; possible D gene TRBD2, 5 bases. V dropped 4 bases and J dropped 2 bases, with 10 bases sitting between them. Germline assignment: CDR1 KGHDR and CDR2 SFDVKD. This CDR3 comprises 14 residues. CDR3: CATSESGVQETQYF. As DNA, the CDR3 is TGTGCCACCAGTGAATCCGGGGTACAAGAGACCCAGTACTTC.

The chain is built from TRBV7-9 and TRBJ2-2; 11 bases align to TRBD2. The germline gives CDR1 SEHNR, CDR2 FQNEAQ (reference sequence). V lost 5 bases, J lost 0 bases, and 5 bases stayed unmatched. The CDR3 has 17 amino acids. CDR3 residues: CASSARLAGPNTGELFF. CDR3 nucleotide sequence: TGTGCCAGCAGCGCCCGACTAGCGGGACCGAACACCGGGGAGCTGTTTTTT.

V is TRBV24-1 and J is TRBJ2-5, with TRBD1 identical over 7 bases. Trimming cost V 3 bases and J 4 bases; bases outside gene matches: 16. This CDR3 spans 18 amino acids. Germline CDR1 KGHDR, CDR2 SFDVKD. In DNA form, the CDR3 reads TGTGCCACCAGTGATGCGGCTGAGACAGGGCTTACCACAGAGACCCAGTACTTC. Translated, it gives CATSDAAETGLTTETQYF.

The rearrangement joins TRBV3-1 (or the pseudogene TRBV3-2) to TRBJ1-1; 8 bases are a match to TRBD1. CDR1 LGHDT and CDR2 YNNKEL come from the germline V gene (reference sequence). The junction had 7 bases not matched to a gene; V was cut back by 3 bases and J by 4 bases. The CDR3 is 15 amino acids. CDR3 nucleotides: TGTGCCAGCAGCCACCAGGACAGGGCGGGCACTGAAGCTTTCTTT. Residues: CASSHQDRAGTEAFF.

The genes are TRBV5-6 and TRBJ2-4; D perhaps matches TRBD2 (7 bases). The CDR3 is 18 residues long. Trimming shortened V by 0 bases and J by 2 bases, and 18 bases separated the two germline ends. Germline CDR1 and CDR2: SGHDT and YYEEEE. CDR3 nucleotides: TGTGCCAGCAGCTTGGAGGGTCTACGGGGGGCGACCAAAAACATTCAGTACTTC. The encoded protein is CASSLEGLRGATKNIQYF.